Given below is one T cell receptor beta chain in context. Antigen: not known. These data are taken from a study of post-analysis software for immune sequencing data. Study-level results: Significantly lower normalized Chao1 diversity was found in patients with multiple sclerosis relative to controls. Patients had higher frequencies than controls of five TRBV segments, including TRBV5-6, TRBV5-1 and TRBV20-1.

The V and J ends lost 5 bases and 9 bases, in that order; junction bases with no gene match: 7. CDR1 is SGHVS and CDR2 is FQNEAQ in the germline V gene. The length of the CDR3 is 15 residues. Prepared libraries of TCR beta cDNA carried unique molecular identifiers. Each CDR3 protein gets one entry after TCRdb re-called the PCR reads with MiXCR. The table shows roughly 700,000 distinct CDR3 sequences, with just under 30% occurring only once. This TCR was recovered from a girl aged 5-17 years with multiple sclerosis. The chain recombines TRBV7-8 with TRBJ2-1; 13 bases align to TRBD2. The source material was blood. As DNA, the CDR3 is TGTGCCAGCAGCGGCTATGGACTAGCGGGAGCTGAGCAGTTCTTC. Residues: CASSGYGLAGAEQFF.